The T cell receptor (beta chain) under discussion was sequenced for a study of blood T cell dynamics during melanoma immunotherapy. Study-level information: First-line therapy was either pembrolizumab or nivolumab with ipilimumab for metastatic melanoma.

DNA loading was fixed at about 340 ng for all bulk PBMC samples. Sequencing was performed with immunoSEQ multiplex PCR; in TCRdb, only in-frame clones are kept and a portion is missing. Seen here are 11,000 to 15,000 clones, 75% to 90% observed once, and the top ten hold around 5.3%. Time point of the sample: week 3, after first cycle of checkpoint inhibitor. One draw preceded checkpoint blockade; another followed its first cycle at week 3. This CDR3 comprises 16 residues. V lost 6 bases to trimming and J lost 4 bases, with 19 bases between them. Germline V lookup: CDR1 MNHEY, CDR2 SVGAGI. On this clone: The antigen remains undetermined.

Study-level findings and limits: Disease-control patients' PBMC repertoires became either more clonal or more diverse at W3.

Sequencing was performed on blood, taken from a patient treated with checkpoint blockade. The receptor's source is a human donor with melanoma. The rearrangement joins TRBV6-5 to TRBJ2-1; D remains unclear. CDR3 loop: CASSYTPGTGYNEQFF. For the CDR3, the DNA is TGTGCCAGCAGCTACACCCCGGGTACCGGGTACAATGAGCAGTTCTTC.